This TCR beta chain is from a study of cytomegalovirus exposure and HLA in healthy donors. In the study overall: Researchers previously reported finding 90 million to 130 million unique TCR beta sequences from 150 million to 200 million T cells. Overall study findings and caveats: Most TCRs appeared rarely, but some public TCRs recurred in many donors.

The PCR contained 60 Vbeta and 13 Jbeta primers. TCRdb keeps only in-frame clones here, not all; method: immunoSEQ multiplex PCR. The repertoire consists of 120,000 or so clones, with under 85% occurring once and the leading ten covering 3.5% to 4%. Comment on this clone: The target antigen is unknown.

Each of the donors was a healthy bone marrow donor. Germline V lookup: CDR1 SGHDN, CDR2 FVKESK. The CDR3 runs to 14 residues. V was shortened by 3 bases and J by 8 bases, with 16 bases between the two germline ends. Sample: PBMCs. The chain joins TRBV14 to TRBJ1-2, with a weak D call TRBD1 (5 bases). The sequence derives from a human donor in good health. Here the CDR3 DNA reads TGTGCCAGCAGCCAGGCTATCCAGGGTCGGGGCTACACCTTC. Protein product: CASSQAIQGRGYTF.